This is a list of T cell receptor beta chains from one sample in a study of T cell changes during pregnancy in multiple sclerosis. Sequencing was performed with immunoSEQ multiplex PCR; in TCRdb, only in-frame clones are kept and a portion is missing. This sample yields 50,000 to 65,000 clones, of which roughly 88% are seen a single time; about 1.7% belongs to the top ten. The source was peripheral blood, collected in the first trimester of pregnancy. Source of these receptors: a female donor with multiple sclerosis, enrolled in a pregnancy study. Both conserved end residues are part of each CDR3. The D gene is left open where the match is weak. Not every row has a clone size; where given, it reads once, few, many or a size class.

clone_size j_call v_call d_call cdr3_aa cdr3_nt
few TRBJ1-4 TRBV18 . CASSGQLNEKLFF TGTGCCAGCTCAGGACAGCTTAATGAAAAACTGTTTTTT
. TRBJ1-4 TRBV6-1 TRBD1 CASSGQGPYEVEKLFF TGTGCCAGCAGTGGACAGGGGCCCTATGAAGTTGAAAAACTGTTTTTT
. TRBJ1-5 TRBV30 . CAWSSPTGNQPQHF TGTGCCTGGAGTTCGCCCACAGGGAATCAGCCCCAGCATTTT
. TRBJ1-2 TRBV18 TRBD1 CASSPSTGGDGYTF TGTGCCAGCTCACCGTCTACAGGGGGCGATGGCTACACCTTC
. TRBJ1-1 TRBV30 TRBD1 CAWNRGRIKAFF TGTGCCTGGAACAGGGGCAGAATTAAAGCTTTCTTT
. TRBJ2-1 TRBV10-3 TRBD2 CAISGTSGRRGEQFF TGTGCCATCAGTGGAACTAGCGGGAGACGGGGTGAGCAGTTCTTC
. TRBJ1-5 TRBV7-2 . CASSPWEGINSNQPQHF TGTGCCAGCAGCCCCTGGGAGGGAATAAATAGCAATCAGCCCCAGCATTTT
. TRBJ2-7 TRBV5-1 . CASSLELPGYEQYF TGCGCCAGCAGCTTGGAACTACCGGGGTACGAGCAGTACTTC
. TRBJ2-7 TRBV6-6 TRBD2 CASSLPLAGASYEQYF TGTGCCAGCAGCCTCCCACTAGCGGGAGCTTCCTACGAGCAGTACTTC
. TRBJ2-7 TRBV18 . CASSRRDGGLVYEQYF TGTGCCAGCTCCCGACGGGATGGCGGGCTGGTTTACGAGCAGTACTTC
once TRBJ2-5 TRBV7-2 TRBD2 CASSPVVAGQETQYF TGTGCCAGCAGCCCCGTGGTAGCGGGGCAAGAGACCCAGTACTTC
. TRBJ1-2 TRBV13 TRBD1 CASSYRDSGLYGYTF TGTGCCAGCAGCTATCGGGACAGTGGACTCTATGGCTACACCTTC
. TRBJ2-3 TRBV30 TRBD2 CAWIVAGGGDTQYF TGTGCCTGGATCGTCGCGGGAGGAGGGGATACGCAGTATTTT
. TRBJ1-2 TRBV5-5 . CASSSGRGDGYTF TGTGCCAGCAGCTCTGGGCGGGGGGACGGCTACACCTTC
. TRBJ2-1 TRBV7-3 TRBD2 CASSLSGSGRNEQFF TGTGCCAGCAGCTTGAGCGGGAGCGGACGCAATGAGCAGTTCTTC
. TRBJ2-1 TRBV7-2 TRBD2 CASTDIRLAYNEQFF TGTGCCAGCACCGACATCAGACTAGCTTACAATGAGCAGTTCTTC
once TRBJ2-7 TRBV6-6 . CASIPGRGGVYEQYF TGTGCCAGCATCCCGGGTAGAGGGGGGGTCTACGAGCAGTACTTC
few TRBJ1-1 TRBV25-1 . CASSERGYTEAFF TGTGCCAGCAGTGAAAGGGGGTACACTGAAGCTTTCTTT
. TRBJ2-2 TRBV7-9 . CASSLESTGELFF TGTGCCAGCAGCTTAGAGAGCACCGGGGAGCTGTTTTTT
. TRBJ1-4 TRBV5-1 TRBD1 CASSSGQGDEKLFF TGCGCCAGCAGCTCCGGACAGGGGGATGAAAAACTGTTTTTT
. TRBJ1-4 TRBV7-9 . CASSLQASNEKLFF TGTGCCAGCAGCTTACAGGCCTCTAATGAAAAACTGTTTTTT
. TRBJ2-3 TRBV18 . CASSPTGFSTDTQYF TGTGCCAGCTCACCAACAGGTTTTAGCACAGATACGCAGTATTTT
. TRBJ2-5 TRBV4-1 TRBD2 CASSQGGVAETQYF TGCGCCAGCAGCCAGGGAGGGGTAGCGGAGACCCAGTACTTC
. TRBJ2-2 TRBV9 TRBD2 CASSVQPGLAGLTGELFF TGTGCCAGCAGCGTGCAACCGGGACTAGCGGGACTAACCGGGGAGCTGTTTTTT
few TRBJ2-1 TRBV9 TRBD2 CASSDSFSGRRYNEQFF TGTGCCAGCAGCGACTCCTTTAGCGGGAGAAGGTACAATGAGCAGTTCTTC
once TRBJ1-4 TRBV6-1 . CASSSPAVTNEKLFF TGTGCCAGCAGTAGCCCGGCGGTAACTAATGAAAAACTGTTTTTT
. TRBJ2-5 TRBV27 . CASSSRRDGATQYF TGTGCCAGCAGCTCACGGCGGGACGGGGCGACCCAGTACTTC
. TRBJ1-1 TRBV5-1 . CASSLALDHMNTEAFF TGCGCCAGCAGCTTGGCCCTAGATCACATGAACACTGAAGCTTTCTTT
. TRBJ2-4 TRBV5-4 . CASSRDSIKNIQYF TGTGCCAGCAGTCGGGACTCAATCAAAAACATTCAGTACTTC
few TRBJ1-1 TRBV6-6 TRBD1 CASRWTGVDTEAFF TGTGCCAGCAGATGGACAGGGGTGGACACTGAAGCTTTCTTT
. TRBJ2-7 TRBV19 . CASSGDINYEQYF TGTGCCAGTAGCGGGGACATCAACTACGAGCAGTACTTC
. TRBJ2-2 TRBV6-1 . CASTRQTGELFF TGTGCCAGCACTAGACAGACCGGGGAGCTGTTTTTT
. TRBJ1-1 TRBV27 . CASSLVPGMNTEAFF TGTGCCAGCAGCCTCGTTCCGGGGATGAACACTGAAGCTTTCTTT
. TRBJ2-7 TRBV28 TRBD1 CASIPGGRKYEQYF TGTGCCAGCATTCCAGGGGGCCGGAAATACGAGCAGTACTTC
. TRBJ2-7 TRBV5-5 TRBD1 CASSLGQGVSYEQYF TGTGCCAGCAGCCTGGGACAGGGGGTCTCCTACGAGCAGTACTTC
. TRBJ2-7 TRBV27 . CASSLRPGMYEQYF TGTGCCAGCAGTTTACGGCCAGGGATGTACGAGCAGTACTTC
few TRBJ2-7 TRBV4-1 . CASSQDRAGLYEQYF TGCGCCAGCAGCCAAGATAGGGCGGGACTCTACGAGCAGTACTTC
. TRBJ2-2 TRBV30 . CAWSAGPGELFF TGTGCCTGGTCGGCGGGCCCCGGGGAGCTGTTTTTT
. TRBJ2-7 TRBV11-2 . CASSGGLEQYF TGTGCCAGCAGCGGAGGACTCGAGCAGTACTTC
. TRBJ2-3 TRBV2 TRBD2 CASSGGTSSQYF TGTGCCAGCAGTGGTGGGACTAGCTCGCAGTATTTT
. TRBJ1-1 TRBV5-1 . CASSLDGQRRTFF TGCGCCAGCAGCTTGGATGGACAGAGAAGAACTTTCTTT
. TRBJ2-5 TRBV6-5 TRBD2 CASTRLAGGETQYF TGTGCCAGCACCCGATTAGCGGGAGGGGAGACCCAGTACTTC
. TRBJ2-3 TRBV10-3 TRBD2 CAISESPSGDTDTQYF TGTGCCATCAGTGAGTCGCCTAGCGGAGACACAGATACGCAGTATTTT
. TRBJ2-3 TRBV5-6 TRBD2 CASSWGLAGEGAQYF TGTGCCAGCAGCTGGGGCCTAGCGGGAGAGGGAGCGCAGTATTTT
. TRBJ1-5 TRBV6-1 . CASSEGGQDSNQPQHF TGTGCCAGCAGTGAGGGAGGTCAGGATAGCAATCAGCCCCAGCATTTT
once TRBJ2-7 TRBV7-2 TRBD2 CASSGTSGWLAFSYEQYF TGTGCCAGCAGCGGGACTAGCGGTTGGCTAGCCTTTTCCTACGAGCAGTACTTC
. TRBJ2-4 TRBV6-5 . CASSSRPGPKNIQYF TGTGCCAGCAGTTCCCGACCGGGTCCCAAAAACATTCAGTACTTC
. TRBJ1-2 TRBV6-1 . CAGTDSLFYGYTF TGTGCCGGCACGGACAGCCTATTCTATGGCTACACCTTC
. TRBJ2-3 TRBV5-1 . CASSSTESGGTDTQYF TGCGCCAGCAGCTCCACAGAGAGCGGCGGCACAGATACGCAGTATTTT
. TRBJ2-2 TRBV5-1 . CASSLDRVDTGELFF TGCGCCAGCAGCTTGGACAGGGTAGACACCGGGGAGCTGTTTTTT
. TRBJ2-5 TRBV30 . CAWGGGGLNQETQYF TGTGCCTGGGGGGGAGGAGGACTGAACCAAGAGACCCAGTACTTC
. TRBJ2-5 TRBV7-6 TRBD1 CASSLDRGQLETQYF TGTGCCAGCAGCTTGGACAGGGGGCAGTTAGAGACCCAGTACTTC
. TRBJ2-7 TRBV6-5 TRBD1 CASSYSTGVSSYEQYF TGTGCCAGCAGTTACTCCACAGGGGTAAGCTCCTACGAGCAGTACTTC
. TRBJ2-4 TRBV7-8 . CASSLDPGNIQYF TGTGCCAGCAGCTTAGATCCGGGTAACATTCAGTACTTC
few TRBJ2-2 TRBV7-2 TRBD2 CASSLLAGLNTGELFF TGTGCCAGCAGCTTATTAGCGGGTTTGAACACCGGGGAGCTGTTTTTT
. TRBJ2-7 TRBV11-2 . CASSLGYGLGSGEQYF TGTGCCAGCAGCTTAGGGTATGGACTCGGTTCGGGGGAGCAGTACTTC
once TRBJ2-7 TRBV7-9 TRBD1 CASSFPDRNTYEQYF TGTGCCAGCAGCTTCCCGGACAGGAATACCTACGAGCAGTACTTC
. TRBJ1-2 TRBV7-9 . CASSLVADRLYGYTF TGTGCCAGCAGCTTAGTTGCGGACAGACTCTATGGCTACACCTTC
. TRBJ2-5 TRBV7-3 . CASSLSLGETQYF TGTGCCAGCAGCCTAAGCCTAGGAGAGACCCAGTACTTC